Given below is one T cell receptor (beta chain) in context. It has no known antigen specificity. Qualities for individual bases were not recorded, and no much larger clone is one base off. There are 15 amino acids in the CDR3, from cysteine to phenylalanine inclusive. Only CDR3 DNA is held: 45 bases, read in frame from base 1. V loses 4 bases, J loses 11 bases, and the germline ends lie 24 bases apart. The CDR1 and CDR2 encoded by the germline V gene are SGHDT and YYEEEE. The data are from a study of shared clonotypes between healthy human individuals (dated by TCRdb to about 2020). As for the study more broadly: The cohort included a few men and a couple of women between 18 and 49 years of age. For each donor, CD4 naive and CD4 memory were each given three plates, CD8 naive was given two plates, and CD8 memory was given one plate. The study deeply sequenced blood TCR repertoires of five healthy adults to estimate repertoire size and the extent of clonotype sharing between individuals. Different laboratories and diverse techniques were used to prepare libraries and sequence TCR repertoires, to increase sequencing depth and limit assay-specific biases. Per donor, leukapheresis produced somewhere between about 0.94 and 9 billion PBMCs. Findings and caveats that apply to the study as a whole: Approximately 5% of naive CD4, 3% to 3.5% of naive CD8, 2% to 2.5% of memory CD4, and around 0.42% of memory CD8 clonotypes were shared across a few donors. Incomplete sequencing was indicated by rarefaction of sorted-subset datasets, despite the large sequencing depth. The genetic and exposure-history diversity represented was limited by the small number of donors. Based on pairwise subsampling, the degree of clonotype sharing among donors was expected to be affected by sequencing depth. Clonotypes shared by all four sorted-subset donors showed higher generation probabilities than non-shared clonotypes. Larger estimated clonotype richness was generally found for naive subsets than for memory subsets. Sampling was limited to blood, and TCR repertoires in tissue likely differ from TCR repertoires in blood.

Using the deep immunoSEQ assay, multiplex PCR amplified TCR CDR3 regions from genomic DNA. Extracted genomic DNA from each cell subset was distributed evenly across all wells of several immunoSEQ 96-well plates, and each plate was treated as a replicate. For sorted subsets, around 0.2 ug of genomic DNA, equivalent to roughly 30,000 T cell genomes, went into each replicate PCR. The purified libraries were quantified using a Qubit 3.0 fluorometer, sized with a Bioanalyzer 2100, and then quantified again using the KAPA Library Quantification kit. Every immunoSEQ 96-well plate was sequenced on a dedicated single-read 150-cycle Illumina NextSeq 550 flow cell. Per the authors' processing: Because the immunoSEQ output held only junctional sequences and lacked quality scores, the filtering could not match the filtering applied to full-length reads. Sequences were annotated with PyIR, a Python wrapper for IgBLAST v1.9, and V/J genes and CDR3 were assigned using IMGT germline references. Any read was removed if the V/J assignment was weak (E-value above 1e-6), the CDR3 was missing, or the read contained stop codons, out-of-frame junctions, or ambiguous translated residues. V3J clonotypes were defined by identical inferred V gene, J gene, and CDR3 amino acid sequence. The percentage overlap between two repertoires was calculated by dividing the number of shared unique clonotypes by the size of the smaller repertoire. Repertoire richness was assessed with RTK rarefaction, the Chao1 estimator, and Recon v2.1 estimates of unobserved clonotypes. OLGA was used to compute generation probabilities for all TCRbeta clonotypes that the gDNA method yielded from a few donors. TCRdb provides this immuneACCESS table in a form limited to in-frame rearrangements. Some clones are lacking; in checked studies, under half of them reflect an unresolved V gene, and why the rest are absent is not known. D and trimming come from the DNA, and the V and J calls and clone size come from that table. The sample table contains about 2.4 million clones; only one count was recorded for under 95% of them. Around 0.37% of the sample lies in the top ten.

The donors were healthy, HIV-negative adults who had no recently reported acute infections or vaccinations. Only Caucasian adults living in Nashville, Tennessee, USA were represented among the donors. CD4+ T cells were enriched through magnetic negative selection, after which naive cells were positively selected on CD45RA and the remaining negative fraction served as the memory subset. Blood was collected by leukapheresis, and PBMCs were isolated by Ficoll-Histopaque density gradient centrifugation and then cryopreserved in liquid nitrogen vapor phase. Analytical flow cytometry was used to check the purity and quantity of each magnetically sorted T cell population. Each sorted fraction had its genomic DNA isolated and then quantified by UV absorbance on a Nanodrop 2000c.

This sequence was found in a man younger than 35 in good health. Some clones in this sample may be carry-over from other donors' samples. The sequence is built from TRBV5-6 and TRBJ1-1; the D gene is perhaps TRBD1, on 6 matching bases. Sequencing was carried out using naive CD4+ T cells from PBMCs. The cell subset or site label of this sample denotes: CD45RA+ positively selected. For the CDR3, the sequence is CASSPPKSDRFGAFF. At the DNA level, the sequence is TGTGCCAGCAGCCCCCCCAAAAGCGACAGGTTTGGGGCTTTCTTT. Full variable domain (CDR3 extended with the reference TRBV5-6 and TRBJ1-1 proteins): DAGVTQSPTHLIKTRGQQVTLRCSPKSGHDTVSWYQQALGQGPQFIFQYYEEEERQRGNFPDRFSGHQFPNYSSELNVNALLLGDSALYLCASSPPKSDRFGAFFGQGTRLTVV.